The clone carrying this T cell receptor beta chain was recorded many times. The antigen is undetermined. This sample was taken from a study of T-cell memory formation after mild COVID-19. Per germline, CDR1 SGHTA and CDR2 FQGNSA. V was pared by 5 bases and J by 2 bases, with 10 bases between. This CDR3 has 13 amino acids. Each CDR3 protein is one row after TCRdb ran MiXCR on the 5' RACE reads. This table holds around 340,000 distinct CDR3 sequences, approximately 21% found once. General observations from the study: Clones contracting day 15 to 85 were balanced CD4/CD8; later expanders leaned CD4+.

This rearrangement joins TRBV7-2 to TRBJ2-7; D remains ambiguous. This clonotype was sampled from an adult woman who had mild COVID-19 (a few samples of this study predate the infection). Cell type and time point are not known. The sequenced material came from PBMCs or a T cell subset sorted from them (not recorded which). The DNA for the CDR3 is TGTGCCAGCAGCCGAGACTTGACCTACGAGCAGTACTTC. Encoded protein: CASSRDLTYEQYF.